This paragraph covers one TCR beta chain sequence. No cognate antigen has been identified for it. Base qualities are not recorded, but no much larger clone differs from it by a single base. This entry belongs to a study of blood T cell repertoires in COVID-19 (dated by TCRdb to the early 2020s). Background for the entire study: Collaborator samples came from the United States, Italy and Spain and covered acute and convalescent phases of COVID-19. The prospective study material was composed of cDNA or gDNA derived from T cells, B-cell-depleted T cells, or PBMCs. Subjects who had been exposed to COVID-19, were actively infected with it, or had recovered from it provided the deeply sampled blood TCRbeta repertoires that made up the dataset. A freely available public database, intended as a resource for researchers studying the immune response to SARS-CoV-2, is where the repertoires were released. Samples came from the ongoing ImmuneRACE study (first 160 participants) plus 1,254 subjects from 6 global collaborators. Sample metadata almost always included a de-identified subject ID, COVID-19 status, age in years and sex. HLA class I and class II types, where available, came from metadata supplied by the sample provider rather than from assay-based typing.

Whole blood was collected in K2EDTA tubes by collaborating institutions according to the institutions' own protocols. For TCRbeta analysis, collaborators shipped samples in one of three forms: frozen whole blood, isolated PBMCs, or DNA extracted from either of those sample types. The germline V gene provides CDR1 SGHTA and CDR2 FQGNSA. Including the terminal cysteine and phenylalanine, the CDR3 comprises 15 residues. Only the CDR3 portion is preserved as DNA: 45 bases, with reading frame beginning at the first base. V lost 3 bases and J lost 6 bases, and the count of bases not matched to a germline gene is 6. The immunoSEQ Assay, a bias-controlled multiplex PCR, was used to amplify TCRbeta CDR3 regions from genomic DNA. On the study's bioinformatics: The number of nucleated cells in each sample was estimated from the amplification of reference gene primers within the assay. Sequence reads were collapsed and filtered to measure the absolute abundance of every unique TCRbeta CDR3 rearrangement. Productive Simpson clonality was computed per sample as the square root of Simpson's diversity index over productive rearrangements. As stored in TCRdb, this immuneACCESS dataset retains in-frame rearrangements with V and J assigned. A fraction of the clones does not appear; measured against another copy, unresolved V genes explain less than half of the discrepancy, and the remainder lacks a known reason. V, J and clone size are taken as reported in that table, and D and trimming were inferred from the DNA itself. This sample holds about 130,000 clones; about 82% were observed only once. The ten largest clonotypes hold about 5% of the sample.

Broad study findings and their caveats: How much clinical and demographic metadata was included differed by source and by participant, and the metadata was provided uncurated.

Sequenced: peripheral blood. The V and J segments used are TRBV7-2 and TRBJ1-5, with 9 bases in between that match TRBD1. The source is a human donor in a cohort sampled during active COVID-19. Read as DNA, the sequence is TGTGCCAGCAGCTTGCAGACAGGGGGAGGTCAGCCCCAGCATTTT. This encodes CASSLQTGGGQPQHF.